Described below is a single T cell receptor beta chain sequence and its context. The CDR3 runs to 14 residues. Germline CDR1 and CDR2: SGHRS and YFSETQ. V was pared by 4 bases and J by 3 bases, with 13 bases between. A single record per CDR3 protein comes from TCRdb applying MiXCR to the RT-PCR reads. The sample holds fewer than 800,000 distinct CDR3 sequences; over 12% are singletons and the top ten take roughly 3.6%. Material: memory CD4+ T cells from blood. The chain joins TRBV5-1 to TRBJ1-1; perhaps TRBD1 as D (5 bases). This receptor was identified in a female donor in good health, serving as a healthy control. DNA of the CDR3: TGCGCCAGCAGCCCCGGTGGAGGGGACACTGAAGCTTTCTTT. Residues: CASSPGGGDTEAFF.